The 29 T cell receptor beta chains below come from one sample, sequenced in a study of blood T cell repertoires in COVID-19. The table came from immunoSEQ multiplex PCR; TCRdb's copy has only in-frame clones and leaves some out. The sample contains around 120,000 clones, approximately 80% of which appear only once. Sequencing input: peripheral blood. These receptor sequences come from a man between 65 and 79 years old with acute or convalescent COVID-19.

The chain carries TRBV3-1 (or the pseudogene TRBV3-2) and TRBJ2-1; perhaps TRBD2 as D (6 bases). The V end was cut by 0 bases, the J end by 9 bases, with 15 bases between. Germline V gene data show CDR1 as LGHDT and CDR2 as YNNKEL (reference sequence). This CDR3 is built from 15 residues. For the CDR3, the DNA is TGTGCCAGCAGCCAAGATTGGGCAGGGAGGAGTGAGCAGTTCTTC. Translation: CASSQDWAGRSEQFF.

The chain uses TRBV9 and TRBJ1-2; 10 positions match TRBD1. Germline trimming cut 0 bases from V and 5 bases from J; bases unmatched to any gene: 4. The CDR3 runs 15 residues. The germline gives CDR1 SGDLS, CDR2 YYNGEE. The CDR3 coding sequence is TGTGCCAGCAGCGTAGAAGGGACAGGGGTGTATGGCTACACCTTC. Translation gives CASSVEGTGVYGYTF.

The CDR3 sequence: CASSRQGAEEKLFF. In DNA, the CDR3 is TGTGCCAGCAGCAGACAGGGGGCGGAGGAAAAACTGTTTTTT. The J gene is TRBJ1-4, the V gene TRBV21-1; TRBD1 was called by the table and not checked on the DNA. TRBV21-1 has pseudogene status. CDR3 size: 14 residues.

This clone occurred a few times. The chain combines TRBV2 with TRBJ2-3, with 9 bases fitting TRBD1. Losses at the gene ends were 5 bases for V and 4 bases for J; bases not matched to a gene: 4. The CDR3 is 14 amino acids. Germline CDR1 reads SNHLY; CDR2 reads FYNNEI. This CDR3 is CASSRQGVADTQYF. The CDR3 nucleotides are TGTGCCAGCAGTCGACAGGGGGTCGCAGATACGCAGTATTTT.

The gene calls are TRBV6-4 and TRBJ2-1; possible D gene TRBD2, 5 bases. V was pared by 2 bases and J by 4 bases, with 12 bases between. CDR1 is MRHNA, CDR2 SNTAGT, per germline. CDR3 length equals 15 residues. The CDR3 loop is CASSDEGSEYNEQFF. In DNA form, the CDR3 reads TGTGCCAGCAGTGACGAGGGTTCCGAATACAATGAGCAGTTCTTC.

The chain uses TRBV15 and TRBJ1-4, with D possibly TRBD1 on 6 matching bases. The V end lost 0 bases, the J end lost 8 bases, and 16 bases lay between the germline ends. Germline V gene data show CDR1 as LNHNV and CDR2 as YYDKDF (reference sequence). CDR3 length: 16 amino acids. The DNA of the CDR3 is TGTGCCACCAGCAGAGATCGGGGGGCTGGTCGGGAAAAACTGTTTTTT. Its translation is CATSRDRGAGREKLFF.

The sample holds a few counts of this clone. The CDR3 region is CASSTGLVSYEQYF. CDR3 sequence (DNA): TGTGCCAGCTCAACGGGACTCGTCTCCTACGAGCAGTACTTC. The genes are TRBV18 and TRBJ2-7, with D maybe TRBD2 (6 bases). V shed 5 bases and J shed 0 bases, with 11 bases lying between them. This CDR3 has 14 residues. Germline CDR1 KGHSH, CDR2 LQKENI. Together with reference TRBV18 and TRBJ2-7, the CDR3 gives the full variable domain: NAGVMQNPRHLVRRRGQEARLRCSPMKGHSHVYWYRQLPEEGLKFMVYLQKENIIDESGMPKERFSAEFPKEGPSILRIQQVVRGDSAAYFCASSTGLVSYEQYFGPGTRLTVT.

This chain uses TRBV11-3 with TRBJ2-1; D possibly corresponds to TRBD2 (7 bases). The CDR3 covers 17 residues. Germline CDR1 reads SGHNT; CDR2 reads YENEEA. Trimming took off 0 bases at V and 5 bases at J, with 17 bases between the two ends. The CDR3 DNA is TGTGCCAGCAGCTTAGATCGGACTAGGGGGGGCCACAATGAGCAGTTCTTC. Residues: CASSLDRTRGGHNEQFF.

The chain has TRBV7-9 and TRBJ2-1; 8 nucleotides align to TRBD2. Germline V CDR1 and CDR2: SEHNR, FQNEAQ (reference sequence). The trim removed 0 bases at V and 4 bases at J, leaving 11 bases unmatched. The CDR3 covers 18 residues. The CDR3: CASSLAFSSGKDYNEQFF. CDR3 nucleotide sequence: TGTGCCAGCAGCTTAGCCTTTAGTAGCGGGAAAGATTACAATGAGCAGTTCTTC.

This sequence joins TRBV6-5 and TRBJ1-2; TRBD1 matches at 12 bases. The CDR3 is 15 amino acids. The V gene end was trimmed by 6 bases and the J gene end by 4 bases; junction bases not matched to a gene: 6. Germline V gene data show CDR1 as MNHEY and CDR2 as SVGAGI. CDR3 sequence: CASSTGTGGAYGYTF. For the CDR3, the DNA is TGTGCCAGCAGCACCGGGACAGGGGGCGCCTATGGCTACACCTTC.

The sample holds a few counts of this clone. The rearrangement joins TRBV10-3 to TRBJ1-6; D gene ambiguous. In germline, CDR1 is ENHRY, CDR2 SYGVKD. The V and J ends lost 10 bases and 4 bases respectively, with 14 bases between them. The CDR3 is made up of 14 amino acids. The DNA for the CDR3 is TGTGCCACTCGGGGTGAAGATTATAATTCACCCCTCCACTTT. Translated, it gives CATRGEDYNSPLHF.

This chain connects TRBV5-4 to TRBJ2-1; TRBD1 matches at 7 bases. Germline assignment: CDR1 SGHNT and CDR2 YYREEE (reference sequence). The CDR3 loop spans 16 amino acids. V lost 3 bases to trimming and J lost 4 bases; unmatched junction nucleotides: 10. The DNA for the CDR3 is TGTGCCAGCAGCTGGGGTGGGACAGATAATTACAATGAGCAGTTCTTC. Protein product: CASSWGGTDNYNEQFF.

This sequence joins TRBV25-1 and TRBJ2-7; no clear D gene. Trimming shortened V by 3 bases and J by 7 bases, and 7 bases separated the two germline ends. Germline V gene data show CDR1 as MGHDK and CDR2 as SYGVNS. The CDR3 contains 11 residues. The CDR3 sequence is CASSELVEQYF. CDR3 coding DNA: TGTGCCAGCAGTGAGTTAGTGGAGCAGTACTTC.

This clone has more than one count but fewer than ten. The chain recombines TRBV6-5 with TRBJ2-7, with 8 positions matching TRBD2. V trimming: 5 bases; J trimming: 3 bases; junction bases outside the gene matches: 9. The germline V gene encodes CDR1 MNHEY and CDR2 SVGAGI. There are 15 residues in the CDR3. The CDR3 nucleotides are TGTGCCAGCAGTACCCGGGGGGGGGACCACTACGAGCAGTACTTC. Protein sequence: CASSTRGGDHYEQYF.

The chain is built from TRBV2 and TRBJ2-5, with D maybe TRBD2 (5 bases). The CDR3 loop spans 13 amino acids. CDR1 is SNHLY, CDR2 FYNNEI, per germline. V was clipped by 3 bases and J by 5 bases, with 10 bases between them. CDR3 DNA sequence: TGTGCCAGCAGTGATGGGCGAGGGGAGACCCAGTACTTC. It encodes CASSDGRGETQYF.

In DNA form, the CDR3 reads TGTGCCAGCACCCCGGGACAGGGGAATTTTGAGGGCTACACCTTC. It encodes CASTPGQGNFEGYTF. The chain links TRBV4-2 to TRBJ1-2, with 10 bases matching TRBD1. Germline V CDR1 and CDR2: LGHNA, YNFKEQ. After removal of 7 bases from V and 8 bases from J, the junction contained 13 bases not matched to a gene. The CDR3 is 15 amino acids.

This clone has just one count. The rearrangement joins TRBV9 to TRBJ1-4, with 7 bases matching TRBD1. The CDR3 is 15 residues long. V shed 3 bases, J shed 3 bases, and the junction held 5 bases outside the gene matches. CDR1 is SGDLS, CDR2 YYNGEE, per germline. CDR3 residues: CASSAPGGANEKLFF. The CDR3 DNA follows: TGTGCCAGCAGCGCTCCAGGGGGAGCTAATGAAAAACTGTTTTTT.

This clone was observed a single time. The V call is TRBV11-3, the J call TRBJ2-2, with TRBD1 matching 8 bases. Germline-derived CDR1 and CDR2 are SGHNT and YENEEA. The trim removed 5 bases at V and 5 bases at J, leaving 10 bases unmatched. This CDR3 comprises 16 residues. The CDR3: CASSTRQGLSTGELFF. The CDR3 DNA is TGTGCCAGCAGCACGAGACAGGGGCTGAGTACCGGGGAGCTGTTTTTT. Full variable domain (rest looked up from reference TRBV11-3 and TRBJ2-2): EAGVVQSPRYKIIEKKQPVAFWCNPISGHNTLYWYLQNLGQGPELLIRYENEEAVDDSQLPKDRFSAERLKGVDSTLKIQPAELGDSAVYLCASSTRQGLSTGELFFGEGSRLTVL.

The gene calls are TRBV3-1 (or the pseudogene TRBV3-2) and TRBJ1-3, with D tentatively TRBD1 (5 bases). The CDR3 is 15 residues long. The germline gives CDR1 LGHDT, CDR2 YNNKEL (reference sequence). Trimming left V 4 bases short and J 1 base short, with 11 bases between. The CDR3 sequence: CASSPVGGSGNTIYF. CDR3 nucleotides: TGTGCCAGCAGCCCGGTCGGGGGTTCTGGAAACACCATATATTTT.

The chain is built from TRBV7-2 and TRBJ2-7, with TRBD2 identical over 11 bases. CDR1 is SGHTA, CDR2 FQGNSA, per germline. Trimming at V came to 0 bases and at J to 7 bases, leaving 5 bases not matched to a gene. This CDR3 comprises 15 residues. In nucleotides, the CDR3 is TGTGCCAGCAGCTTAGCGCTAGCGGGAGGTCGGGAGCAGTACTTC. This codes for CASSLALAGGREQYF.

The CDR3: CSAETSGSTDTQYF. CDR3 bases: TGCAGCGCCGAGACTAGCGGGAGTACGGATACGCAGTATTTT. The chain carries TRBV29-1 and TRBJ2-3, with 12 bases that match TRBD2. The CDR3 is 14 amino acids. The J segment lost 6 bases and the V segment lost 7 bases, leaving 8 bases of the junction unmatched. Germline values: CDR1 SQVTM, CDR2 ANQGSEA.

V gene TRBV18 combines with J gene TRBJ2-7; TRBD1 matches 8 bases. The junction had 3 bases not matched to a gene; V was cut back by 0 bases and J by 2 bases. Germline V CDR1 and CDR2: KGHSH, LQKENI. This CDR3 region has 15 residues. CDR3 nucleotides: TGTGCCAGCTCACCACCGGGACAGGACCCCTACGAGCAGTACTTC. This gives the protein CASSPPGQDPYEQYF. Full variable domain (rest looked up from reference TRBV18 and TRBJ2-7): NAGVMQNPRHLVRRRGQEARLRCSPMKGHSHVYWYRQLPEEGLKFMVYLQKENIIDESGMPKERFSAEFPKEGPSILRIQQVVRGDSAAYFCASSPPGQDPYEQYFGPGTRLTVT.

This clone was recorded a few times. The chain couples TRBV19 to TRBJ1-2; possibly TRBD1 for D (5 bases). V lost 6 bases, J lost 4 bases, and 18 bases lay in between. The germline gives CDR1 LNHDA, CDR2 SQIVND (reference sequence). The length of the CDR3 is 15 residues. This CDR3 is CASRQRQRSGYGYTF. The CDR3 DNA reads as TGTGCCAGTAGACAAAGACAGCGCTCAGGCTATGGCTACACCTTC. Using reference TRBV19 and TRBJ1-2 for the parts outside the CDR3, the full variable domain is DGGITQSPKYLFRKEGQNVTLSCEQNLNHDAMYWYRQDPGQGLRLIYYSQIVNDFQKGDIAEGYSVSREKKESFPLTVTSAQKNPTAFYLCASRQRQRSGYGYTFGSGTRLTVV.

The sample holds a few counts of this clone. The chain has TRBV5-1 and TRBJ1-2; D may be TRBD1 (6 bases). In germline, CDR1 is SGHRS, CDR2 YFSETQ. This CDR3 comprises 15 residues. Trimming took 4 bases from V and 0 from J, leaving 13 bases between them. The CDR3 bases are TGCGCCAGCAGCGAAGGACAGCCAACTAACTATGGCTACACCTTC. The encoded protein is CASSEGQPTNYGYTF.

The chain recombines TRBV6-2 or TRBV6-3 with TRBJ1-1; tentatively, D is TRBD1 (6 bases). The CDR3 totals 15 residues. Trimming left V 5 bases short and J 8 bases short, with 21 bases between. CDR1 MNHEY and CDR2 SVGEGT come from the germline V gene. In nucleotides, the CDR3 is TGTGCCAGCAGTCTCGCTTGGACAGCGGTGAGGGAAGCTTTCTTT. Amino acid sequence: CASSLAWTAVREAFF.

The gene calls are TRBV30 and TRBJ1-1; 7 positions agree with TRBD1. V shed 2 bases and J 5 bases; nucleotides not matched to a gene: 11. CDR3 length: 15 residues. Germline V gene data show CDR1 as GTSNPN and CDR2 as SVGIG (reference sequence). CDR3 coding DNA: TGTGCCTGGAGTCCTCCGGGACAGTGGATTACTGAAGCTTTCTTT. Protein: CAWSPPGQWITEAFF.

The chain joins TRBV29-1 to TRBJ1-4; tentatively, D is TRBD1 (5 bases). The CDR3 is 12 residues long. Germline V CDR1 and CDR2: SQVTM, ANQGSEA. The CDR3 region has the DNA TGCAGAATTTCCAGGGTTAGGGAAAAACTGTTTTTT. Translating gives CRISRVREKLFF.

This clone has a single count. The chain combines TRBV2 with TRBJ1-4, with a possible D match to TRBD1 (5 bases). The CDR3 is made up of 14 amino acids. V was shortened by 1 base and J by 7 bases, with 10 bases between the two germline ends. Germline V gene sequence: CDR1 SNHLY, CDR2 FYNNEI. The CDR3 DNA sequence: TGTGCCAGCAGTGAAGGGGAAGGGGTTGAAAAACTGTTTTTT. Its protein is CASSEGEGVEKLFF.

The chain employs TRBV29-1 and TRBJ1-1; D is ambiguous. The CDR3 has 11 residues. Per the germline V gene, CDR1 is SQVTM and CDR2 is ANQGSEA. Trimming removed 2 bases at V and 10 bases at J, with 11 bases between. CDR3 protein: CSVELVSGAFF. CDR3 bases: TGCAGCGTTGAACTGGTTTCGGGAGCTTTCTTT.